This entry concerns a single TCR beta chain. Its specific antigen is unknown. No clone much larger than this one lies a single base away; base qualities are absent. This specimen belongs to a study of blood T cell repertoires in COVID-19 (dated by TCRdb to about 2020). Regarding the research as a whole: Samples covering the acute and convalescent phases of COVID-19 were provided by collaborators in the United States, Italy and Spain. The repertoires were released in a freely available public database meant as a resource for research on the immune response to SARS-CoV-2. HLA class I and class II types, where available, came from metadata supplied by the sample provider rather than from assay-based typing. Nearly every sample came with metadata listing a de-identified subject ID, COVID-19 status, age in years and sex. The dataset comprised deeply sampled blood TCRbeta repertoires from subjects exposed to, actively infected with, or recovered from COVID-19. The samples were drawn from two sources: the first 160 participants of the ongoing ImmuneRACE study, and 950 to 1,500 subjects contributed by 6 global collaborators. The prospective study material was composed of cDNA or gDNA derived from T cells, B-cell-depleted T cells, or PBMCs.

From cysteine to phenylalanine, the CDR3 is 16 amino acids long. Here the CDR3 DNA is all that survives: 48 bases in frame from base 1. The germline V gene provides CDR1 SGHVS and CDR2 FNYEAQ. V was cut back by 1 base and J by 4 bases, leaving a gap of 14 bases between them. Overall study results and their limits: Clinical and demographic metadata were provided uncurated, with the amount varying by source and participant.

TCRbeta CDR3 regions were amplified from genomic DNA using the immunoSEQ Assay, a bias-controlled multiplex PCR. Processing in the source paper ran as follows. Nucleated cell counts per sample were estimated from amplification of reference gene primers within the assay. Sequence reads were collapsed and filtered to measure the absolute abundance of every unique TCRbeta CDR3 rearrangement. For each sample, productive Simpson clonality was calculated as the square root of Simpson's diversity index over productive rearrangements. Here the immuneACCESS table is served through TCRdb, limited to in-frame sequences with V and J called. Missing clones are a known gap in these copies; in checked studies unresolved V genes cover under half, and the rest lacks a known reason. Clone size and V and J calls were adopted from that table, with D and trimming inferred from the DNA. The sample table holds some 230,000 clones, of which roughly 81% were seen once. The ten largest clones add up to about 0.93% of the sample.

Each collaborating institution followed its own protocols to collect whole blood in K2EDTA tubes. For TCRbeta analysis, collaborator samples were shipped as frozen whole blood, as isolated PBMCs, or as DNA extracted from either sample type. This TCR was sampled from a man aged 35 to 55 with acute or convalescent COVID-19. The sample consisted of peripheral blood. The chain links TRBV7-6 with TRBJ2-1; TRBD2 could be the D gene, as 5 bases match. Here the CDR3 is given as CASSLVSGETYNEQFF. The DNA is TGTGCCAGCAGCTTAGTTTCCGGGGAGACTTACAATGAGCAGTTCTTC.